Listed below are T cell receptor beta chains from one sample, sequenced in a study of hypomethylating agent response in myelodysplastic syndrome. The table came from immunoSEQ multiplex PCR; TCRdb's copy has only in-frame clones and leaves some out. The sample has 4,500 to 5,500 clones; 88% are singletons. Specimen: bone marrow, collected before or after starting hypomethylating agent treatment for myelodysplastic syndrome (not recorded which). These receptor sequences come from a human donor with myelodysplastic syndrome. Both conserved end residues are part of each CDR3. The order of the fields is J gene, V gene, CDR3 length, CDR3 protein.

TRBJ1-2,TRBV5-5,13,CASSGVSNYGYTF
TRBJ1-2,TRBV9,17,CASSPNSVDGANYGYTF
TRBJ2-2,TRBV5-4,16,CASSPGTGSGTGELFF
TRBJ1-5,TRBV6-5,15,CASSIDRDSNQPQHF
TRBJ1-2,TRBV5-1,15,CASSLDGGTAYGYTF
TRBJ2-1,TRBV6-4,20,CASRRPPGQGRFSSYNEQFF
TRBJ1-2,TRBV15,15,CATSRVGIEDYGYTF
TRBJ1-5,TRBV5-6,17,CASSAFHLQYSNQPQHF
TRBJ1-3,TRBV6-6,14,CASSYSHSGNTIYF
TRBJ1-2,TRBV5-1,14,CASSLGTGGYGYTF
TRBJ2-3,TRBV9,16,CASSVGTTSTTDTQYF
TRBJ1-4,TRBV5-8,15,CASSEPDRRSEKLFF
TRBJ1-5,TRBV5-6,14,CASSGTGLNQPQHF
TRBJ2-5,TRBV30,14,CAWGTGGGQETQYF
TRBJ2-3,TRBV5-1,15,CASSLVGSGSDTQYF
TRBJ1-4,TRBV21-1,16,CASRIGRGPTNEKLFF
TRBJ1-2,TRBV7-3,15,CASSPVPGQVSGYTF
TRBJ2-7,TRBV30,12,CALTGGSYEQYF
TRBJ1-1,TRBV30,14,CAGTTELGKTEAFF
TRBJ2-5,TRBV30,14,CAWSVGGTGETQYF
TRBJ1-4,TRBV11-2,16,CASSLDGDRVGEKLFF
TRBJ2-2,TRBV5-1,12,CASSYLGGELFF
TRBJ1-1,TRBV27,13,CASSLADRDEAFF
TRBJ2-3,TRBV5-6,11,CASSPVDTQYF
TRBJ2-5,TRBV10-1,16,CASSKGQGTIQETQYF
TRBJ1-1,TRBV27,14,CASSLEIGAPRAFF
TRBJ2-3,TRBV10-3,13,CAISDGEGDTQYF
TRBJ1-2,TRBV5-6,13,CASSLGTLYGYTF
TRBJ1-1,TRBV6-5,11,CASRWNTEAFF
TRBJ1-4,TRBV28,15,CASSSPRRTGAKLFF
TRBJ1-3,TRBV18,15,CASSPDLAAGNTIYF
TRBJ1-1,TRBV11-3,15,CASSLKGVWNTEAFF
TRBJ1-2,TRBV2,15,CASMPGWGERNGYTF
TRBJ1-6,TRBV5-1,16,CASSPGENHKNSPLHF
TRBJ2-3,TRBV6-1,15,CASSERHPSGDTQYF
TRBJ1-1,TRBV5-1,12,CASSPGNGDAFF
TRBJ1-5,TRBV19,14,CASSSDRYNQPQHF
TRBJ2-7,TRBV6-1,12,CASSERREVHYF
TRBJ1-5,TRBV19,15,CASSIETGANQPQHF
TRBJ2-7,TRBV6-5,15,CASRARQEITYEQYF
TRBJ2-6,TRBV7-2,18,CASSSSGTGKPGANVLTF
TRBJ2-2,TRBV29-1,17,CSPPGAGVRPNTGELFF
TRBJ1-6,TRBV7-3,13,CASSYDQGSPLHF
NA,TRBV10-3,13,CAIAGGAFDEQYF